This TCR beta chain stems from a study of cytomegalovirus exposure and HLA in healthy donors. Germline loops: CDR1 SGHTA, CDR2 FQGNSA. The CDR3 consists of 11 residues. V gave up 6 bases and J gave up 7 bases, with 7 bases separating them. The PCR was carried out with 60 Vbeta primers and 13 Jbeta primers. Assay: immunoSEQ multiplex PCR; the TCRdb copy retains only in-frame clones and omits some. The profile covers 190,000 or so clones, with roughly four fifths appearing a single time and around 1.7% taken by the ten largest. The source material was PBMCs. This TCR was sampled from a man aged 50 to 59 in good health and CMV-seronegative. V gene TRBV7-2 combines with J gene TRBJ2-1; D remains unclear. Here the CDR3 reads CASSSLNEQFF. The CDR3 nucleotides read TGTGCCAGCAGTTCCCTTAATGAGCAGTTCTTC.